This is a list of T cell receptor beta chains from one sample in a study of CD8 T cells in Susac syndrome. MiXCR was run by TCRdb on the immunoSEQ multiplex PCR reads, yielding one entry per CDR3 protein. Here the sample spans roughly 250,000 distinct CDR3 sequences, almost 97% being singletons. The sequenced material came from CD4+ T cells from PBMCs. Receptors originate from a human donor with Susac syndrome. Each CDR3 is given with its conserved first and last residue. A D gene is named only where the DNA matches it firmly. Some rows have no size entry. The others give once, few or many, or a class for an expanded clone.

clone_size d_call j_call v_call cdr3_aa cdr3_nt
. . TRBJ2-1 TRBV20-1 CSASDSENEQFF TGCAGTGCTAGTGACAGTGAGAATGAGCAGTTCTTC
. . TRBJ2-2 TRBV20-1 CSASFQTTGELFF TGCAGTGCTAGTTTCCAGACCACCGGGGAGCTGTTTTTT
. TRBD2 TRBJ2-1 TRBV19 CASRLAGLANNEQFF TGTGCCAGTAGACTTGCGGGACTAGCGAACAATGAGCAGTTCTTC
. TRBD1 TRBJ2-6 TRBV18 CASSAAGTGFGANVLTF TGTGCCAGCTCAGCCGCCGGGACAGGGTTCGGGGCCAACGTCCTGACTTTC
. . TRBJ2-7 TRBV12-3/TRBV12-4 CASSFGIAPYEQYF TGTGCCAGCAGTTTCGGGATAGCCCCCTACGAGCAGTACTTC
. . TRBJ1-1 TRBV12-3/TRBV12-4 CASTLKAGNTEAFF TGTGCCAGCACCCTTAAAGCGGGAAACACTGAAGCTTTCTTT
. . TRBJ1-5 TRBV20-1 CSAILGNSNQPQHF TGCAGTGCAATCCTTGGGAACAGCAATCAGCCCCAGCATTTT
few TRBD1 TRBJ1-2 TRBV27 CASSSRTGPNYGYTF TGTGCCAGCAGTTCGCGGACAGGGCCCAACTATGGCTACACCTTC
. . TRBJ2-6 TRBV6-1 CACTGVGANVLTF TGTGCCTGTACTGGTGTTGGGGCCAACGTCCTGACTTTC
once . TRBJ2-5 TRBV28 CASRPGTQETQYF TGTGCCAGCAGGCCAGGGACCCAAGAGACCCAGTACTTC
. . TRBJ2-1 TRBV20-1 CSARLGWVDNEQFF TGCAGTGCTAGACTTGGTTGGGTTGACAATGAGCAGTTCTTC
. . TRBJ1-1 TRBV12-3/TRBV12-4 CATTEQVMNTEAFF TGTGCCACTACGGAACAGGTCATGAACACTGAAGCTTTCTTT
. TRBD2 TRBJ2-1 TRBV29-1 CSAGTSWGSYNEQFF TGCAGCGCTGGGACTAGCTGGGGCTCCTACAATGAGCAGTTCTTC
few TRBD1 TRBJ1-2 TRBV18 CASSPRTGSGYTF TGTGCCAGCTCACCACGGACAGGGAGTGGCTACACCTTC
. . TRBJ1-5 TRBV12-3/TRBV12-4 CASSLGHNQPQHF TGTGCCAGCAGCCTTGGGCATAATCAGCCCCAGCATTTT
. . TRBJ2-1 TRBV4-1 CASSQVASAYNEQFF TGCGCCAGCAGCCAAGTGGCTAGCGCGTACAATGAGCAGTTCTTC
. TRBD2 TRBJ2-1 TRBV20-1 CSARDSGRYRSYNEQFF TGCAGTGCTAGAGACAGCGGGAGGTACCGCTCCTACAATGAGCAGTTCTTC
once . TRBJ1-4 TRBV7-8 CASSFAEVVQGEKLFF TGTGCCAGCAGCTTCGCTGAGGTTGTCCAGGGTGAAAAACTGTTTTTT
. . TRBJ1-1 TRBV18 CASSFEAGQNTEAFF TGTGCCAGCTCGTTTGAAGCGGGACAGAACACTGAAGCTTTCTTT
few . TRBJ1-5 TRBV7-7 CASSLAVDQPQHF TGTGCTAGCAGCTTAGCAGTGGATCAGCCCCAGCATTTT
. . TRBJ2-6 TRBV20-1 CSARLGSGANVLTF TGCAGTGCTCGACTGGGGTCCGGGGCCAACGTCCTGACTTTC
few TRBD1 TRBJ1-5 TRBV7-9 CASSPRGGQPQHF TGTGCCAGCAGCCCCAGGGGGGGTCAGCCCCAGCATTTT
. . TRBJ2-7 TRBV11-2 CASSPLGRSSYEQYF TGTGCCAGCAGCCCCCTAGGCAGGAGCTCCTACGAGCAGTACTTC
. TRBD1 TRBJ2-3 TRBV6-6 CASSYSRGPEDTQYF TGTGCCAGCAGTTACTCCAGGGGGCCAGAAGATACGCAGTATTTT
. . TRBJ1-2 TRBV19 CATGMTGGYGYTF TGTGCCACTGGAATGACGGGGGGCTATGGCTACACCTTC
once . TRBJ2-1 TRBV20-1 CSAYREYQFF TGCAGTGCTTACCGGGAGTACCAGTTCTTC
. TRBD1 TRBJ2-7 TRBV20-1 CSAVDRTAYYEQYF TGCAGTGCTGTGGACAGGACCGCGTACTACGAGCAGTACTTC
once . TRBJ2-1 TRBV29-1 CSVGLANNEQFF TGCAGCGTTGGTCTAGCCAACAATGAGCAGTTCTTC
once . TRBJ1-5 TRBV29-1 CSVGLANQPQHF TGCAGCGTTGGCTTGGCGAATCAGCCCCAGCATTTT
. . TRBJ1-5 TRBV25-1 CASSEVGGPQHF TGTGCCAGCAGTGAGGTGGGCGGGCCCCAGCATTTT
. . TRBJ2-3 TRBV9 CASSGGPRTDTQYF TGTGCCAGCAGCGGGGGACCTCGGACAGATACGCAGTATTTT
once . TRBJ1-2 TRBV12-3/TRBV12-4 CASSFRQAGGYTF TGTGCCAGCAGTTTCAGACAGGCAGGAGGCTACACCTTC
. . TRBJ2-1 TRBV7-3 CASSSHGLARSSEQFF TGTGCCAGCAGCTCCCATGGGCTAGCACGTTCGAGTGAGCAGTTCTTC
. . TRBJ2-3 TRBV20-1 CSARQQGTDTQYF TGCAGTGCTAGACAACAGGGAACAGATACGCAGTATTTT
. . TRBJ2-1 TRBV24-1 CATSDATLSEFF TGTGCCACCAGTGATGCGACTCTGAGCGAGTTCTTC
. . TRBJ2-1 TRBV3-1 CASSQVGPYLAEQFF TGTGCCAGCAGCCAAGTGGGGCCCTACCTCGCCGAGCAGTTCTTC
. . TRBJ2-7 TRBV20-1 CSARGGIYEQYF TGCAGTGCCCGAGGGGGGATCTACGAGCAGTACTTC
. . TRBJ2-7 TRBV7-9 CASSSFPGDYEQYF TGTGCCAGCAGCTCCTTCCCGGGGGACTACGAGCAGTACTTC
. . TRBJ2-1 TRBV12-3/TRBV12-4 CASSLPGSRANEQFF TGTGCCAGCAGTCTACCTGGATCGAGGGCTAATGAGCAGTTCTTC
. . TRBJ2-2 TRBV7-9 CASSLVLLNRRVFTGELFF TGTGCCAGCAGCTTAGTCCTCCTTAACCGACGGGTATTCACCGGGGAGCTGTTTTTT
. . TRBJ1-2 TRBV19 CASSPGRGFTGTYGYTF TGTGCCAGTAGCCCCGGACGCGGGTTTACGGGCACCTATGGCTACACCTTC
. . TRBJ1-5 TRBV15 CATGSVGRTDLNQPQHF TGTGCCACTGGGAGTGTGGGTAGGACGGACCTAAATCAGCCCCAGCATTTT